This T cell receptor (beta chain) was found in a study of blood T cell repertoires in COVID-19. At the level of the study: The United States, Italy and Spain were the sources of the acute and convalescent COVID-19 samples. PBMCs, B-cell-depleted T cells, or T cells were the source of the cDNA or gDNA that made up the material.

The V end was cut by 5 bases, the J end by 7 bases, with 12 bases between. Germline V CDR1 and CDR2: SNHLY, FYNNEI. The CDR3 is 13 residues long. The authors' processing: Estimation of nucleated cell counts relied on the amplification of reference gene primers. The data were produced by immunoSEQ multiplex PCR, yet TCRdb's version contains in-frame clones alone and is incomplete. The D gene and trimming were derived from the DNA, and the V and J assignments and clone size from that table. Of 270,000 or so clones detected, approximately 89% appear once; the ten largest clones hold about 8.7%. The receptor was derived from a man in his forties with active or convalescent COVID-19. The chain has TRBV2 and TRBJ1-3, with D possibly being TRBD1 (6 bases). Input material: peripheral blood. CDR3 region: CASSRTERNTIYF. For the CDR3, the DNA is TGTGCCAGCAGTCGGACAGAACGGAACACCATATATTTT.